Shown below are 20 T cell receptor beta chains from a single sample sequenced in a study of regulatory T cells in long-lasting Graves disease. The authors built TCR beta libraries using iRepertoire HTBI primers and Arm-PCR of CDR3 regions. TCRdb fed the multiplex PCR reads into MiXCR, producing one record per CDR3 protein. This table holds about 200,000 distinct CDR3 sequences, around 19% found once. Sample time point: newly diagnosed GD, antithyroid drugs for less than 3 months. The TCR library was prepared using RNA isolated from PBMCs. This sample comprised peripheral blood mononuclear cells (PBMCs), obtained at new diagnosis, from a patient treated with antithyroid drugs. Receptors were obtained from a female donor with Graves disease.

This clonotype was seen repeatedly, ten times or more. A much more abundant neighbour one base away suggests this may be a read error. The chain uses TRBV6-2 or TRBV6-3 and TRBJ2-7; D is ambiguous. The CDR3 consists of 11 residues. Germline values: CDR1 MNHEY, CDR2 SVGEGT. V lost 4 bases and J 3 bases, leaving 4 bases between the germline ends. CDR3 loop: CASSSIYEQYF. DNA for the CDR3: TGTGCCAGCAGTTCCATCTACGAGCAGTACTTC.

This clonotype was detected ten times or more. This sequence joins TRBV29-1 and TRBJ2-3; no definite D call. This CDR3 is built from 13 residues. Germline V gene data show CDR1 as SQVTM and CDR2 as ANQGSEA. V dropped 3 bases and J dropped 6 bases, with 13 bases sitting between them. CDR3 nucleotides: TGCAGCGTTGAGGCGCAGCTTGGGGATACGCAGTATTTT. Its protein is CSVEAQLGDTQYF.

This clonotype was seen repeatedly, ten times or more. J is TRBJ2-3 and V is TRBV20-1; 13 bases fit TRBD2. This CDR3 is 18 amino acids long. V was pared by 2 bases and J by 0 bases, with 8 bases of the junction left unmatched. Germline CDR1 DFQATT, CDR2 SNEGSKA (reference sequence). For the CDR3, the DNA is TGCAGTGCTAGACCCACTAGCGGGAGGGGGCTTAGCACAGATACGCAGTATTTT. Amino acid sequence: CSARPTSGRGLSTDTQYF.

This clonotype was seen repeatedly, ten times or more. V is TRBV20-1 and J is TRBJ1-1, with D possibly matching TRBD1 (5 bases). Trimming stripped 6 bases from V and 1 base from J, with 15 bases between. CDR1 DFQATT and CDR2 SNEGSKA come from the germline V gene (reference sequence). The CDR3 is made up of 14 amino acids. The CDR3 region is CSAHSGTANTEAFF. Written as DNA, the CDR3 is TGCAGTGCACACTCCGGGACGGCGAACACTGAAGCTTTCTTT.

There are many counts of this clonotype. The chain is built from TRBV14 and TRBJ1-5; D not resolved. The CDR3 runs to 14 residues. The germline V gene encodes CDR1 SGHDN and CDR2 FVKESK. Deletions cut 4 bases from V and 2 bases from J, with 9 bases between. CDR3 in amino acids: CASSPDGGNQPQHF. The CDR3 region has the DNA TGTGCCAGCAGCCCCGACGGAGGCAATCAGCCCCAGCATTTT.

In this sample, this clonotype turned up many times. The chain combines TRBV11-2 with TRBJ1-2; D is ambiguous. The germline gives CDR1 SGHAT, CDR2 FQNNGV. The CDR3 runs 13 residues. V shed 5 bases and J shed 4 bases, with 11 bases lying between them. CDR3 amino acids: CASSEQFGYGYTF. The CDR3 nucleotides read TGTGCCAGCAGCGAACAATTCGGCTATGGCTACACCTTC.

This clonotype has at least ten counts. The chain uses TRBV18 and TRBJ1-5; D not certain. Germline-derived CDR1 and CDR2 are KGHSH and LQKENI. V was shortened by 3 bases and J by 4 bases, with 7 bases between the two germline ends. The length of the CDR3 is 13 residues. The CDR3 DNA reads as TGTGCCAGCTCACCGGCAGAAAATCAGCCCCAGCATTTT. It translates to CASSPAENQPQHF.

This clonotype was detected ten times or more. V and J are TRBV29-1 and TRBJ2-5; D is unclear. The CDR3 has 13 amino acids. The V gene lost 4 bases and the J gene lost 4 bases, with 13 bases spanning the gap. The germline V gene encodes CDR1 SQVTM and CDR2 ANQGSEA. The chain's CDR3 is CSVAQLAGETQYF. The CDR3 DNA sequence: TGCAGCGTTGCCCAGTTAGCAGGAGAGACCCAGTACTTC. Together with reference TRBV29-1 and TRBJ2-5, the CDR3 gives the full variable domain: SAVISQKPSRDICQRGTSLTIQCQVDSQVTMMFWYRQQPGQSLTLIATANQGSEATYESGFVIDKFPISRPNLTFSTLTVSNMSPEDSSIYLCSVAQLAGETQYFGPGTRLLVL.

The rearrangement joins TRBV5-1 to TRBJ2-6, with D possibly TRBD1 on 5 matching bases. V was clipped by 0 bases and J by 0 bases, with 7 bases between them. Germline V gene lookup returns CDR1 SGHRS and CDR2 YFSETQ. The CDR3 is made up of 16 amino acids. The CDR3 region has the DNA TGCGCCAGCAGCTTGGGGGGCAGCTCTGGGGCCAACGTCCTGACTTTC. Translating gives CASSLGGSSGANVLTF.

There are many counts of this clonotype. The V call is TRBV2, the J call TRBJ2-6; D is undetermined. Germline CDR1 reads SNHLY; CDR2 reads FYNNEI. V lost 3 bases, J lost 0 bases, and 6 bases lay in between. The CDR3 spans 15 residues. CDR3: CASSEMVSGANVLTF. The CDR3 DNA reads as TGTGCCAGCAGTGAGATGGTCTCTGGGGCCAACGTCCTGACTTTC.

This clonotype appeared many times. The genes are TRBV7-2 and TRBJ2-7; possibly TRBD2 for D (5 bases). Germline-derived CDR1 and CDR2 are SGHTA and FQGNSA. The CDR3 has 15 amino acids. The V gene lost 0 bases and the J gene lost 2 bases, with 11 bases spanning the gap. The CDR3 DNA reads TGTGCCAGCAGCTTAGCTAGCGCGACTACCTACGAGCAGTACTTC. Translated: CASSLASATTYEQYF.

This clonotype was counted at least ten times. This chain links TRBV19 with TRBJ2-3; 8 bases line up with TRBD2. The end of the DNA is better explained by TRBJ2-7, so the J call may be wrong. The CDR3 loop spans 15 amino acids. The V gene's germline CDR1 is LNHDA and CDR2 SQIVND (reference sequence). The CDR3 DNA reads TGTGCCAGTAGTAGAGGACTAGCTCTCTCCTACGAGCAGTACTTC. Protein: CASSRGLALSYEQYF.

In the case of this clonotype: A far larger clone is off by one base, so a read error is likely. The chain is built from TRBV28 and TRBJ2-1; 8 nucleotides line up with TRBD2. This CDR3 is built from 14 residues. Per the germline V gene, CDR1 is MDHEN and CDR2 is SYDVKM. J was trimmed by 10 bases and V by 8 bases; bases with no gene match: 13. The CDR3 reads CASRPSGRSYEQFF. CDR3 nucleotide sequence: TGTGCCAGCCGTCCGAGCGGGAGATCCTACGAGCAGTTCTTC.

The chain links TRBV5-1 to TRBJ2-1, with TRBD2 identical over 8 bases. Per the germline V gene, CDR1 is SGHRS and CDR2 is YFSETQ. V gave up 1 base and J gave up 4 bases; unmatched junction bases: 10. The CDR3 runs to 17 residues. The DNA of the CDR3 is TGCGCCAGCAGCTTGAAGGGTGGGGCTAGCGGGTACAATGAGCAGTTCTTC. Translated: CASSLKGGASGYNEQFF. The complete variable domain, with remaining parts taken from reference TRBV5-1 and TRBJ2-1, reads KAGVTQTPRYLIKTRGQQVTLSCSPISGHRSVSWYQQTPGQGLQFLFEYFSETQRNKGNFPGRFSGRQFSNSRSEMNVSTLELGDSALYLCASSLKGGASGYNEQFFGPGTRLTVL.

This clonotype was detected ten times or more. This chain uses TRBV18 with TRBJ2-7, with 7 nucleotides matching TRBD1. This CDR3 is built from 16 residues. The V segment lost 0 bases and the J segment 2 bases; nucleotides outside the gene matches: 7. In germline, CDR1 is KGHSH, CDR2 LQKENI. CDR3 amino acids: CASSPPLTGAPYEQYF. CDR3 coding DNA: TGTGCCAGCTCACCACCTCTTACAGGGGCCCCCTACGAGCAGTACTTC.

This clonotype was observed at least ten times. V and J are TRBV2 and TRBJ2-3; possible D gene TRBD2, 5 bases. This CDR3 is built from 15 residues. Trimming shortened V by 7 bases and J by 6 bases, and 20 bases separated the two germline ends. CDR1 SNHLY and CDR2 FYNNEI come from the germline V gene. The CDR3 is CASNPPPGPGDTQYF. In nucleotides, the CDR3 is TGTGCCAGCAACCCACCTCCCGGCCCGGGGGATACGCAGTATTTT.

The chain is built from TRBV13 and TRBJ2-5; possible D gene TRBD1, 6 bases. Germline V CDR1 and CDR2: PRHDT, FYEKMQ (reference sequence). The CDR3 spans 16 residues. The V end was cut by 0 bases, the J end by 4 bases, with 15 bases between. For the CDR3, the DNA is TGTGCCAGCAGCTTAGGCAGTACAGGGCAGGCAGAGACCCAGTACTTC. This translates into CASSLGSTGQAETQYF.

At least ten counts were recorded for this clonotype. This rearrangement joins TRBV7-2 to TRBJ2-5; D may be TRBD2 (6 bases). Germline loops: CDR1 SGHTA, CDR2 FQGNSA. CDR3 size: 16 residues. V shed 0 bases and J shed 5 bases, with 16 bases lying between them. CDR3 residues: CASSLAGLSGRETQYF. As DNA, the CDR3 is TGTGCCAGCAGCTTAGCCGGGCTCTCAGGGAGGGAGACCCAGTACTTC.

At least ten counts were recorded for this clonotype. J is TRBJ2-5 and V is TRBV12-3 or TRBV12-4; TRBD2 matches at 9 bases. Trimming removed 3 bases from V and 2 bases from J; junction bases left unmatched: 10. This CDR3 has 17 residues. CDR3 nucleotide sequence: TGTGCCAGCAGTTTTGTTGGCCTAGCGGGGACACAAGAGACCCAGTACTTC. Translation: CASSFVGLAGTQETQYF.

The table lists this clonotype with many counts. DNA of the CDR3: TGTGCCAGCAGCTTAACAGCGGGTCAAGGACTCCACTTT. Protein: CASSLTAGQGLHF. The gene calls are TRBV7-3 and TRBJ1-6, with D hard to call. The V end lost 0 bases, the J end lost 16 bases, and 13 bases lay between the germline ends. The CDR3 extends over 13 amino acids. Germline-derived CDR1 and CDR2 are SGHTA and FQGTGA.